This TCR beta chain appears in the sequencing data of a study of PD-1 blockade in classical Hodgkin lymphoma. Study-wide background: Every 2 weeks, patients got 3 mg/kg intravenous nivolumab. Points from the study as a whole: It was among complete responders that baseline diversity resembled that of newly diagnosed patients. Newly diagnosed patients reportedly had lower baseline TCR diversity than healthy donors.

Sample time point: cycle 4 day 1 (C4D1), after less than 7 weeks of nivolumab. Every patient experienced relapse after autologous stem cell transplantation, and brentuximab vedotin exposure varied. This CDR3 has 16 amino acids. Trimming removed 0 bases at V and 0 bases at J, with 8 bases between. Germline V gene sequence: CDR1 LGHNA, CDR2 YSLEER. Notes on this clone: Its antigen is currently unknown.

Clones were read by immunoSEQ multiplex PCR, and TCRdb kept only the in-frame ones, dropping some. This table has 46,000 or so clones, about three quarters appearing once. V is TRBV4-3 and J is TRBJ1-4, with D unresolved. This receptor was taken from a human donor with classical Hodgkin lymphoma. The source was peripheral blood mononuclear cells (PBMCs), collected before the fourth cycle of nivolumab. CDR3 amino acids: CASSQDFEATNEKLFF. As DNA, the CDR3 is TGCGCCAGCAGCCAAGATTTCGAGGCAACTAATGAAAAACTGTTTTTT.